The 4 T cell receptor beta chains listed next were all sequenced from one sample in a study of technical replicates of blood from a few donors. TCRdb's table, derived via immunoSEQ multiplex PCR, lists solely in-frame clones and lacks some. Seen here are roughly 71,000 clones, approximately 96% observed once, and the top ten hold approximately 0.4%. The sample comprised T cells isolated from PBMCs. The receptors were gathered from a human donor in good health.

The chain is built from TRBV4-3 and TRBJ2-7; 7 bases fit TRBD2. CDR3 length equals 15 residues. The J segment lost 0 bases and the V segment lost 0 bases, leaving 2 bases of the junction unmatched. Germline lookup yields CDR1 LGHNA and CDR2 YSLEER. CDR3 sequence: CASSQDRTSSYEQYF. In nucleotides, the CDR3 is TGCGCCAGCAGCCAAGATAGGACTAGCTCCTACGAGCAGTACTTC.

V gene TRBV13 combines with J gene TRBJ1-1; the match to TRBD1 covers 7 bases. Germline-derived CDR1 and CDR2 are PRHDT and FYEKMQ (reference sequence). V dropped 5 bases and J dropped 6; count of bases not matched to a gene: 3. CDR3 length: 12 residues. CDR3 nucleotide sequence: TGTGCCAGCAGCAGTAGGGGGCCTGAAGCTTTCTTT. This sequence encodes CASSSRGPEAFF. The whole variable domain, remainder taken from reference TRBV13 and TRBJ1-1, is AAGVIQSPRHLIKEKRETATLKCYPIPRHDTVYWYQQGPGQDPQFLISFYEKMQSDKGSIPDRFSAQQFSDYHSELNMSSLELGDSALYFCASSSRGPEAFFGQGTRLTVV.

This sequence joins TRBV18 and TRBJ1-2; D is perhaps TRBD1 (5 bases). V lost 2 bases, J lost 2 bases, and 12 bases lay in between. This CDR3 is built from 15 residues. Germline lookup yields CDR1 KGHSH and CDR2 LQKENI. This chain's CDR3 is CASSPMGGDNYGYTF. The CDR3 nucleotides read TGTGCCAGCTCACCAATGGGGGGGGACAACTATGGCTACACCTTC.

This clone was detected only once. The CDR3 DNA is TGTGCCAGCAGGCCCTCGGGACAGGGAAATCAGCCCCAGCATTTT. Protein sequence: CASRPSGQGNQPQHF. The V call is TRBV27, the J call TRBJ1-5; 9 bases line up with TRBD1. This CDR3 is built from 15 residues. Germline V lookup: CDR1 MNHEY, CDR2 SMNVEV (reference sequence). Trimming took 6 bases from V and 4 from J; bases not matched to a gene: 7.